Following are 24 T cell receptor beta chains from one sample sequenced in a study of CD8 T cells in Susac syndrome. When the RNA was reverse transcribed, random hexamers were used with an input of roughly 0.45 to 1 ug. Using its own MiXCR run on the immunoSEQ multiplex PCR reads, TCRdb lists one record per CDR3 protein. In the table there are some 120,000 distinct CDR3 sequences, around 94% of which are singletons. The specimen sequenced was CD8+ T cells from PBMCs. Receptor source: a human donor with Susac syndrome.

The V and J genes are TRBV6-1 and TRBJ1-2, with a weak D call TRBD1 (6 bases). The CDR3 extends over 17 amino acids. V lost 1 base and J 5 bases, leaving 20 bases between the germline ends. Looked up from germline, CDR1 is MNHNS and CDR2 is SASEGT. CDR3 amino acids: CASSEVGASGGFYGYTF. The CDR3 nucleotides are TGTGCCAGCAGTGAAGTAGGAGCCTCGGGGGGCTTTTATGGCTACACCTTC.

The V call is TRBV12-3 or TRBV12-4, the J call TRBJ2-3; 8 nucleotides align to TRBD2. This CDR3 region has 12 residues. V was clipped by 5 bases and J by 6 bases; unmatched bases: 1. The CDR3 sequence is CASSTGGDTQYF. The CDR3, as DNA: TGTGCCAGCAGTACGGGGGGGGATACGCAGTATTTT.

The V gene is TRBV4-3, the J gene TRBJ1-2; D ambiguous. The CDR3 has 16 amino acids. The germline V and J ends were trimmed by 0 bases and 1 base, with 12 bases remaining between them. Germline CDR1 is LGHNA and CDR2 is YSLEER. The CDR3 sequence: CASSQEIFGINYGYTF. CDR3 bases: TGCGCCAGCAGCCAAGAAATTTTCGGGATTAACTATGGCTACACCTTC.

This clonotype occurred a few times. The chain combines TRBV6-1 with TRBJ2-5; no clear D gene. The ends were cut back, 7 bases at V and 5 bases at J, with 20 bases in the middle. Per germline, CDR1 MNHNS and CDR2 SASEGT. The CDR3 is made up of 15 amino acids. The CDR3 protein is CASTLRSSVGETQYF. CDR3 sequence (DNA): TGTGCCAGCACCTTGCGTTCGAGCGTGGGGGAGACCCAGTACTTC.

The CDR3 sequence is CASSSLAGEGYNEQFF. The CDR3 nucleotides are TGTGCCAGCAGCTCGCTAGCGGGAGAGGGCTACAATGAGCAGTTCTTC. V and J are TRBV13 and TRBJ2-1; 10 positions agree with TRBD2. Germline V gene sequence: CDR1 PRHDT, CDR2 FYEKMQ (reference sequence). V dropped 4 bases and J dropped 3; count of bases not matched to a gene: 6. CDR3 length: 16 residues.

The chain employs TRBV19 and TRBJ1-2; possibly TRBD1 for D (6 bases). This CDR3 spans 11 amino acids. V was trimmed by 3 bases and J by 8 bases, leaving 7 bases between them. Germline CDR1 reads LNHDA; CDR2 reads SQIVND (reference sequence). CDR3 nucleotides: TGTGCCAGTAGTATGGGGGCCGGCTACACCTTC. This gives the protein CASSMGAGYTF.

V gene TRBV9 combines with J gene TRBJ2-3; D possibly uses TRBD1 or TRBD2 (5 bases each). V was shortened by 7 bases and J by 2 bases, with 29 bases between the two germline ends. CDR3 length equals 19 residues. Germline CDR1 is SGDLS and CDR2 is YYNGEE. CDR3 region: CASAGRRGGALSLTDTQYF. CDR3 DNA sequence: TGTGCCAGCGCAGGGCGCCGGGGCGGTGCCTTATCCCTCACAGATACGCAGTATTTT.

The J gene is TRBJ2-1, the V gene TRBV27, with TRBD2 matching 10 bases. The V segment lost 2 bases and the J segment 5 bases; nucleotides outside the gene matches: 9. The germline CDR1 and CDR2 sequences are MNHEY and SMNVEV (reference sequence). The CDR3 contains 17 residues. The CDR3 here is CASSLLELAGTHNEQFF. DNA for the CDR3: TGTGCCAGCAGTTTACTGGAACTAGCGGGAACCCACAATGAGCAGTTCTTC.

The J gene is TRBJ1-5, the V gene TRBV7-9; the match to TRBD1 covers 7 bases. CDR1 is SEHNR and CDR2 is FQNEAQ in the germline V gene (reference sequence). The CDR3 extends over 15 amino acids. V was pared by 5 bases and J by 3 bases, with 7 bases of the junction left unmatched. In DNA, the CDR3 is TGTGCCAGCAGCGCCGGGACAGTTCCCAATCAGCCCCAGCATTTT. Its protein is CASSAGTVPNQPQHF.

The chain carries TRBV27 and TRBJ1-2; perhaps TRBD1 as D (6 bases). V lost 5 bases and J 4 bases, leaving 14 bases between the germline ends. This CDR3 region has 14 residues. CDR1 and CDR2 from the germline V gene are MNHEY and SMNVEV (reference sequence). The CDR3 nucleotides are TGTGCCAGCAGTCAACAGACAGGTTCCTATGGCTACACCTTC. Translating it yields CASSQQTGSYGYTF.

This chain joins TRBV24-1 and TRBJ2-7; D may match TRBD1 or TRBD2 (5 bases each). The CDR3 has 18 amino acids. V lost 7 bases and J lost 6, with 30 bases in between. CDR1 is KGHDR and CDR2 is SFDVKD in the germline V gene. The chain's CDR3 is CATSGTGTEKGVIREQYF. CDR3 DNA sequence: TGTGCCACCAGCGGAACCGGGACGGAGAAAGGGGTTATCCGCGAGCAGTACTTC.

The gene calls are TRBV28 and TRBJ2-1; TRBD2 matches at 9 bases. CDR1 and CDR2 from the germline V gene are MDHEN and SYDVKM. V shed 10 bases and J 4 bases; nucleotides not matched to a gene: 8. The CDR3 length is 14 residues. The CDR3: CATAGGLEYNEQFF. The CDR3 DNA is TGTGCCACCGCGGGGGGGTTGGAGTACAATGAGCAGTTCTTC.

The chain uses TRBV2 and TRBJ2-5; 8 positions match TRBD2. In germline, CDR1 is SNHLY, CDR2 FYNNEI. This CDR3 comprises 17 residues. The V and J ends lost 4 bases and 0 bases, in that order; junction bases with no gene match: 10. CDR3 protein: CASSAGPGGIDQETQYF. CDR3 coding DNA: TGTGCCAGCAGTGCGGGCCCGGGGGGGATCGACCAAGAGACCCAGTACTTC.

The chain recombines TRBV10-2 with TRBJ1-2, with D maybe TRBD1 (6 bases). This CDR3 comprises 15 residues. Germline lookup yields CDR1 WSHSY and CDR2 SAAADI. Trimming left V 5 bases short and J 5 bases short, with 18 bases between. The CDR3 DNA sequence: TGCGCCAGCAGTCCTTTCTACAGGGTTGGTTATGGCTACACCTTC. Translation gives CASSPFYRVGYGYTF.

V usage is TRBV20-1 and J usage is TRBJ2-1; tentative D call: TRBD2 (6 bases). The V end lost 5 bases, the J end lost 3 bases, and 14 bases lay between the germline ends. This CDR3 is built from 14 residues. Germline CDR1 and CDR2: DFQATT and SNEGSKA (reference sequence). The DNA of the CDR3 is TGCAGTGCTCCTCTAACGGGGGACTACAATGAGCAGTTCTTC. This sequence encodes CSAPLTGDYNEQFF.

CDR3: CASSVEGSIYNEQFF. The CDR3 DNA sequence: TGTGCCAGCAGCGTAGAGGGCTCTATCTACAATGAGCAGTTCTTC. The rearrangement links TRBV9 to TRBJ2-1; D gene uncertain. The length of the CDR3 is 15 residues. In germline, CDR1 is SGDLS, CDR2 YYNGEE. The germline V and J ends were trimmed by 0 bases and 3 bases, with 10 bases remaining between them.

The chain joins TRBV29-1 to TRBJ2-3; possibly TRBD2 for D (6 bases). Germline loops: CDR1 SQVTM, CDR2 ANQGSEA. The CDR3 runs to 18 residues. Trimming cost V 8 bases and J 2 bases, with 29 bases left between them. The CDR3 nucleotides read TGCAGCCTCGGACTAATAGAGACTGGTCGTACATTCACAGATACGCAGTATTTT. It encodes CSLGLIETGRTFTDTQYF.

V gene TRBV20-1 combines with J gene TRBJ1-3; weak D call: TRBD1 (6 bases). The CDR3 is made up of 16 amino acids. CDR1 is DFQATT and CDR2 is SNEGSKA in the germline V gene (reference sequence). The V gene lost 6 bases and the J gene lost 0 bases, with 18 bases spanning the gap. The CDR3, as DNA: TGCAGTGCCCTGACGTGGACAGCCATCTCTGGAAACACCATATATTTT. This encodes CSALTWTAISGNTIYF.

The chain joins TRBV12-5 to TRBJ1-1; D may be TRBD1 (5 bases). This CDR3 is 11 amino acids long. Trimming pared 6 bases from V and 8 bases from J, leaving 10 bases between. Per germline, CDR1 LGHNT and CDR2 FRNRAP. The CDR3 protein is CASGTDKEAFF. The CDR3 DNA sequence: TGTGCTAGTGGGACAGATAAAGAAGCTTTCTTT.

The chain is built from TRBV15 and TRBJ2-5; TRBD2 matches at 9 bases. Trimming removed 3 bases from V and 4 bases from J; junction bases left unmatched: 15. The germline CDR1 and CDR2 sequences are LNHNV and YYDKDF (reference sequence). The CDR3 runs to 18 residues. The CDR3 sequence is CATSSFLLAGESSETQYF. CDR3 nucleotide sequence: TGTGCCACCAGCAGTTTCCTCTTAGCGGGAGAAAGTTCAGAGACCCAGTACTTC.

V gene TRBV12-3 or TRBV12-4 combines with J gene TRBJ2-5; tentatively, D is TRBD2 (5 bases). The CDR3 is made up of 15 amino acids. Trimming removed 6 bases from V and 2 bases from J, with 16 bases in between. The CDR3 spells CASRLGSAAQETQYF. CDR3 nucleotides: TGTGCCAGCAGACTAGGGTCGGCGGCGCAAGAGACCCAGTACTTC.

This clonotype has just a few counts. This chain links TRBV20-1 with TRBJ2-7; perhaps TRBD1 as D (6 bases). The CDR3 runs 13 residues. Germline CDR1 is DFQATT and CDR2 is SNEGSKA (reference sequence). Trimming took off 4 bases at V and 7 bases at J, with 17 bases between the two ends. CDR3 in amino acids: CSATPGHRLEQYF. Written as DNA, the CDR3 is TGCAGTGCTACCCCGGGACACCGTTTGGAGCAGTACTTC.

This chain joins TRBV20-1 and TRBJ2-3; 10 nucleotides agree with TRBD2. The V and J ends lost 4 bases and 5 bases, in that order; junction bases with no gene match: 9. Germline V gene sequence: CDR1 DFQATT, CDR2 SNEGSKA (reference sequence). The CDR3 is 15 residues long. The CDR3 coding sequence is TGCAGTGCTACAGAGAGCGGGGGGGCCATAGATACGCAGTATTTT. Protein: CSATESGGAIDTQYF.

This clonotype was observed once. V usage is TRBV7-9 and J usage is TRBJ1-1; TRBD1 agrees at 7 bases. The CDR3 consists of 14 residues. Germline V gives CDR1 SEHNR, CDR2 FQNEAQ (reference sequence). V lost 4 bases to trimming and J lost 5 bases; unmatched junction nucleotides: 7. DNA for the CDR3: TGTGCCAGCAGCTCGGACAGGTATTTGACTGAAGCTTTCTTT. This translates into CASSSDRYLTEAFF.